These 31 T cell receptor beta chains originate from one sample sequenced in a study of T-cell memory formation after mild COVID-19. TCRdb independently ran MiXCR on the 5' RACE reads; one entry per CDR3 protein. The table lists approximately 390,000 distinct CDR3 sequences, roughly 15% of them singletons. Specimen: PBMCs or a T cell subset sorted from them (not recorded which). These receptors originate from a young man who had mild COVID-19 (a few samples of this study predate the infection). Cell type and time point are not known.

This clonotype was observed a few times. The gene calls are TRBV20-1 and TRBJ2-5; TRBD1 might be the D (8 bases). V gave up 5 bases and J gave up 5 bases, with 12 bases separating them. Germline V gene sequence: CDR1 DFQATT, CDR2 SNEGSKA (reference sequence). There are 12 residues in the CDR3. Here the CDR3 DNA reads TGCAGTGCTGACAGGGGAGGGGAGACCCAGTACTTC. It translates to CSADRGGETQYF.

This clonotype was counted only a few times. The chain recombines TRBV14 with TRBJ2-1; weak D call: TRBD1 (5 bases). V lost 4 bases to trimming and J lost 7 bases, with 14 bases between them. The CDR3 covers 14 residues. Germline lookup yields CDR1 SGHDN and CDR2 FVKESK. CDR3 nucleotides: TGTGCCAGCAGCCCGGTAGGGGCTGGGAATGAGCAGTTCTTC. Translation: CASSPVGAGNEQFF.

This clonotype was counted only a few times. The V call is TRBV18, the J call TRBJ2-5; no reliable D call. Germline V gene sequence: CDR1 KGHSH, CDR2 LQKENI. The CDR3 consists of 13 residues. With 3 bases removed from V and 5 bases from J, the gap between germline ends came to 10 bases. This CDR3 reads CASSPSPFETQYF. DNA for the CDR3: TGTGCCAGCTCACCTTCTCCGTTTGAGACCCAGTACTTC.

In DNA, the CDR3 is TGTGCCAGCAGTTCACACGCAACAGGGTTGTTCACAGATACGCAGTATTTT. Its translation: CASSSHATGLFTDTQYF. The rearrangement joins TRBV12-3 or TRBV12-4 to TRBJ2-3; perhaps TRBD1 as D (6 bases). V gave up 4 bases and J gave up 2 bases, with 19 bases separating them. This CDR3 is built from 17 residues.

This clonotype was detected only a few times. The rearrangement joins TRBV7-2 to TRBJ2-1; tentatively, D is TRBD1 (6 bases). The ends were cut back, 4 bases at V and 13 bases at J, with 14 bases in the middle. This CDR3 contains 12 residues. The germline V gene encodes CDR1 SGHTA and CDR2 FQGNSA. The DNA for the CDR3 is TGTGCCAGCAGCTCCATCGGGACACAACAGTTCTTC. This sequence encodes CASSSIGTQQFF.

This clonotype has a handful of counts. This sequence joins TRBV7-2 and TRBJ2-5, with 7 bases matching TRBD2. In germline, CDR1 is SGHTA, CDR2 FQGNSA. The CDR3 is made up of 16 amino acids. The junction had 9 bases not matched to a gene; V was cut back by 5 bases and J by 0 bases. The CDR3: CASSPRALANQETQYF. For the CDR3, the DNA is TGTGCCAGCAGCCCCAGGGCACTAGCGAACCAAGAGACCCAGTACTTC.

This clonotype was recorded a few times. Here the CDR3 reads CASNQGTANYGYTF. In DNA, the CDR3 is TGTGCCAGCAATCAGGGGACAGCTAACTATGGCTACACCTTC. This chain connects TRBV6-1 to TRBJ1-2, with 7 bases identical to TRBD1. Germline CDR1 is MNHNS and CDR2 is SASEGT. V trimming: 7 bases; J trimming: 0 bases; junction bases outside the gene matches: 5. The CDR3 extends over 14 amino acids.

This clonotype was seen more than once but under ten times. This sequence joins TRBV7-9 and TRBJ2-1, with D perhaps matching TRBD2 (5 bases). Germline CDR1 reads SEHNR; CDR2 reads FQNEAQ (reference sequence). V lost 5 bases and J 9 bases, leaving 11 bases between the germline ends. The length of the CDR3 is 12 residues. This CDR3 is CASSPAGSEQFF. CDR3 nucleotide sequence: TGTGCCAGCAGCCCCGCGGGTAGTGAGCAGTTCTTC.

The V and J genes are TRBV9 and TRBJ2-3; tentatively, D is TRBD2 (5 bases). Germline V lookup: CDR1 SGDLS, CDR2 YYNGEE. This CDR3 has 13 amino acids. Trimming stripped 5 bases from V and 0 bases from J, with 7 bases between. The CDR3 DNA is TGTGCCAGCAGGGAGGCTAGCACAGATACGCAGTATTTT. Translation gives CASREASTDTQYF.

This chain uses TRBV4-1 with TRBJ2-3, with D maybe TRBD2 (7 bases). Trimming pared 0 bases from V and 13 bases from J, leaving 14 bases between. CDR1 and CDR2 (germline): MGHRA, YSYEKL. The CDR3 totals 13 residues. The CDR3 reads CASSQEEGGGKYF. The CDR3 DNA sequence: TGCGCCAGCAGCCAAGAAGAAGGGGGGGGAAAGTATTTT.

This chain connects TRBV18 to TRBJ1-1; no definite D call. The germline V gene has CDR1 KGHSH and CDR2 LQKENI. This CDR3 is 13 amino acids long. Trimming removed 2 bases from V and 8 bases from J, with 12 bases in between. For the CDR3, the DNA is TGTGCCAGCTCACCAGATAGAGCCCTCGAAGCTTTCTTT. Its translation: CASSPDRALEAFF.

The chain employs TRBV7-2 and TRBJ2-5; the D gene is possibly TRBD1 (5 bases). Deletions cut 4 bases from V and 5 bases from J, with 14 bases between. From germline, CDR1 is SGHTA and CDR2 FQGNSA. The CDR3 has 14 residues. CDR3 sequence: CASSSMWGLETQYF. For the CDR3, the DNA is TGTGCCAGCAGCTCCATGTGGGGCTTGGAGACCCAGTACTTC.

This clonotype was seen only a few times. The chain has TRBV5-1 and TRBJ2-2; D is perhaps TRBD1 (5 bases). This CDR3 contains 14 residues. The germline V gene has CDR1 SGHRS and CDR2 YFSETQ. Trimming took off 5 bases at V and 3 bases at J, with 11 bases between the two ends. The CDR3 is CASSITGDTGELFF. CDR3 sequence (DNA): TGCGCCAGCAGTATTACAGGAGACACCGGGGAGCTGTTTTTT.

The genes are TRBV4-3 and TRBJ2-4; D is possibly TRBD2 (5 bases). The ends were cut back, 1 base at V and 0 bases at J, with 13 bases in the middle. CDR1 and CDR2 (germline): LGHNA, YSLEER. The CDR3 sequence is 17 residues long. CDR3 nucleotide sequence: TGCGCCAGCAGCCAAGGTATAGGAGGTGTAGCCAAAAACATTCAGTACTTC. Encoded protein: CASSQGIGGVAKNIQYF.

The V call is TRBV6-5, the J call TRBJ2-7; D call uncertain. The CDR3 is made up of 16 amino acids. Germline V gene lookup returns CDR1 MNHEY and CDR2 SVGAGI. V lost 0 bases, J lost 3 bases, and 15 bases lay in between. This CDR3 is CASSYSLSFAVYEQYV. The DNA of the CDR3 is TGTGCCAGCAGTTACTCGTTATCATTCGCGGTCTACGAGCAGTACGTC.

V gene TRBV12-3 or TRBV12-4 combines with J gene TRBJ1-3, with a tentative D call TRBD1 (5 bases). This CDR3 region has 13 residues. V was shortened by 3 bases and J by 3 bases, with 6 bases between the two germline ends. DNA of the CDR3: TGTGCCAGCAGTTTCGGGGGTGGAAACACCATATATTTT. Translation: CASSFGGGNTIYF.

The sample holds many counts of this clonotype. The CDR3 nucleotides read TGTGCCAGCAGTCCGGGGACCGAGTCCTACGAGCAGTACGTC. Protein sequence: CASSPGTESYEQYV. The chain carries TRBV12-3 or TRBV12-4 and TRBJ2-7, with D perhaps matching TRBD1 or TRBD2 (5 bases each). Trimming left V 5 bases short and J 1 base short, with 12 bases between. CDR3 length: 14 residues.

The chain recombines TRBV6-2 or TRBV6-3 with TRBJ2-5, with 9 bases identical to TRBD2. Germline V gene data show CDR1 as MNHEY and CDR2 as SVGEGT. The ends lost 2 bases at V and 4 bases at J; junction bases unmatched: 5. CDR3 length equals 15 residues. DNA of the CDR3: TGTGCCAGCAGTTACGGCGGGGGGGCTGGAGAGACCCAGTACTTC. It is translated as CASSYGGGAGETQYF.

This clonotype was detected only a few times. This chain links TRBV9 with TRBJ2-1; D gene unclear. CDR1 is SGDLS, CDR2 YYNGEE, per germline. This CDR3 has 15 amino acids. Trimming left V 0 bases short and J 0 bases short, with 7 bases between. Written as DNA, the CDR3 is TGTGCCAGCAGCGTAGGCCAGTTCTCCTACAATGAGCAGTTCTTC. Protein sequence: CASSVGQFSYNEQFF.

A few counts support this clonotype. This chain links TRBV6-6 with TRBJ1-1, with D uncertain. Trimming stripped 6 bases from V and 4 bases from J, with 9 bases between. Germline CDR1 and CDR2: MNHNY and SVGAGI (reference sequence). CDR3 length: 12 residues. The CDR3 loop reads CASRPVRTEAFF. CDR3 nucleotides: TGTGCCAGCAGGCCAGTTCGCACTGAAGCTTTCTTT.

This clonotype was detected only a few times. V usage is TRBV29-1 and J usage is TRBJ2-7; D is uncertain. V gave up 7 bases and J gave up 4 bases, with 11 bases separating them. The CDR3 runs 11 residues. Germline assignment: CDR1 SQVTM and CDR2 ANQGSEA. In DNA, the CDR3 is TGCAGCGCGAGGATCGCGTACGAGCAGTACTTC. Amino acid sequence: CSARIAYEQYF.

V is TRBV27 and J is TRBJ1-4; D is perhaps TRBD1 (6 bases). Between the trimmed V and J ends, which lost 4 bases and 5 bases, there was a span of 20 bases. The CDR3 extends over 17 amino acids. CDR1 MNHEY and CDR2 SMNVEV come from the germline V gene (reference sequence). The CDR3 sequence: CASSWTNPGHLNEKLFF. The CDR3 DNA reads TGTGCCAGCAGTTGGACCAATCCGGGACACCTGAATGAAAAACTGTTTTTT.

CDR3 in amino acids: CASRGPGQGVPNEQFF. CDR3 bases: TGTGCCAGCAGGGGACCGGGACAGGGGGTCCCCAATGAGCAGTTCTTC. The V and J genes are TRBV12-3 or TRBV12-4 and TRBJ2-1; 11 bases align to TRBD1. The CDR3 is 16 amino acids. The ends lost 6 bases at V and 6 bases at J; junction bases unmatched: 10.

The CDR3 DNA reads as TGTGCCAGCAGTCAGCTAGCGGGGGGATACACAGATACGCAGTATTTT. Translated, it gives CASSQLAGGYTDTQYF. The chain employs TRBV6-5 and TRBJ2-3; 11 positions match TRBD2. With 5 bases clipped from V and 2 bases from J, the junction kept 6 bases outside the gene matches. The CDR3 spans 16 residues. Germline V lookup: CDR1 MNHEY, CDR2 SVGAGI.

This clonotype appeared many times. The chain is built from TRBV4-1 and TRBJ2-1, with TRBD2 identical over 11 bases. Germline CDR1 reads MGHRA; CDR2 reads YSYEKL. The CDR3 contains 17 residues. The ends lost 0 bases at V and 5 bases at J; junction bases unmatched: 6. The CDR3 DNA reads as TGCGCCAGCAGCCAAGATCTACTAGCGGGGGTTAACAATGAGCAGTTCTTC. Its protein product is CASSQDLLAGVNNEQFF.

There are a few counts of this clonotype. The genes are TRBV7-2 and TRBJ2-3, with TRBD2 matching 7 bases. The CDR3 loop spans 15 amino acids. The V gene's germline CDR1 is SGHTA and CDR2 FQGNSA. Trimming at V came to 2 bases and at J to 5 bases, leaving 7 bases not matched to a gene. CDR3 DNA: TGTGCCAGCAGCTTAAGTCGACTAGCCCAAGATACGCAGTATTTT. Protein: CASSLSRLAQDTQYF.

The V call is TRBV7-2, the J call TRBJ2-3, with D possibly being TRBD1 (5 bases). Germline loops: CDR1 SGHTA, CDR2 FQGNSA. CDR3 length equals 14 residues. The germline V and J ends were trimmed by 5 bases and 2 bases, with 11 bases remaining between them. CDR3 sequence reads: CASSAQGPTDTQYF. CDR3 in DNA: TGTGCCAGCAGCGCCCAGGGTCCCACAGATACGCAGTATTTT. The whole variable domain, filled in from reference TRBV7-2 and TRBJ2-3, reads GAGVSQSPSNKVTEKGKDVELRCDPISGHTALYWYRQSLGQGLEFLIYFQGNSAPDKSGLPSDRFSAERTGGSVSTLTIQRTQQEDSAVYLCASSAQGPTDTQYFGPGTRLTVL.

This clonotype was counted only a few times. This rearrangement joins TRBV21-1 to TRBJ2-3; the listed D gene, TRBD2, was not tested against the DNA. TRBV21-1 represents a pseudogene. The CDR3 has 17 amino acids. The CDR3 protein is CASSKLLAGPPSDTQYF. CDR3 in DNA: TGTGCCAGCAGCAAACTTCTAGCGGGGCCTCCATCAGATACGCAGTATTTT.

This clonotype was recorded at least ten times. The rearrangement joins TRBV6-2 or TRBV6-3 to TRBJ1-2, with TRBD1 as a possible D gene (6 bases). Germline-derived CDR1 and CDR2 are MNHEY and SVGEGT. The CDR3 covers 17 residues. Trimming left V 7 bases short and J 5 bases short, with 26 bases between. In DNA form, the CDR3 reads TGTGCCAGCAACGACCAGCGGGACACCCTTAAGGGGTATGGCTACACCTTC. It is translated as CASNDQRDTLKGYGYTF.

In nucleotides, the CDR3 is TGTGCCAGCAGCTTAAGGGCGACGGAGCTGTTTTTT. Its protein product is CASSLRATELFF. The rearrangement joins TRBV5-6 to TRBJ2-2; no reliable D call. Trimming cost V 2 bases and J 10 bases, with 9 bases left between them. The length of the CDR3 is 12 residues. Per germline, CDR1 SGHDT and CDR2 YYEEEE.

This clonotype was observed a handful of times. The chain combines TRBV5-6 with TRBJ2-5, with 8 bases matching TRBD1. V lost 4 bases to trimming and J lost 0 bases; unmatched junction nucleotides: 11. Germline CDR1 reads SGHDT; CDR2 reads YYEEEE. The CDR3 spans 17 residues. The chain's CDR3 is CASSLPMDRAYQETQYF. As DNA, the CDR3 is TGTGCCAGCAGCCTACCAATGGACAGGGCGTACCAAGAGACCCAGTACTTC. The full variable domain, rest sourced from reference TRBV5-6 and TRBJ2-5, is DAGVTQSPTHLIKTRGQQVTLRCSPKSGHDTVSWYQQALGQGPQFIFQYYEEEERQRGNFPDRFSGHQFPNYSSELNVNALLLGDSALYLCASSLPMDRAYQETQYFGPGTRLLVL.